These T cell receptor beta chains were read from a single sample in a study of blood T cells in healthy people across ages. TCRdb re-analysed the 5' RACE reads in MiXCR, keeping a single row per CDR3 protein. This sample has about 590,000 distinct CDR3 sequences; 25% to 30% occur once, and the top ten carry approximately 14%. Sequencing was carried out using blood. These receptors all stem from a woman older than 75 in good health. The CDR3 runs from the conserved cysteine through the conserved F or W. The D gene is left open where the match is weak. Clone size, where shown, is once, few, many, or a class for clones that have expanded.

clone_size	v_call	d_call	j_call	cdr3_nt	cdr3_aa
many	TRBV20-1	-	TRBJ2-5	TGCAGTGCTAGAGGGCGGGAGACCCAGTACTTC	CSARGRETQYF
-	TRBV7-2	-	TRBJ1-4	TGTGCCAGCAGCTTGAGGGGTGGAAGTGAAAAACTGTTTTTT	CASSLRGGSEKLFF
-	TRBV16	-	TRBJ1-5	TGTGCCAGCAGCCAAAGGAGCAATCAGCCCCAGCATTTT	CASSQRSNQPQHF
once	TRBV7-2	TRBD2	TRBJ2-7	TGTGCCAGCAGCGGGGGGGTATCCTACGAGCAGTACTTC	CASSGGVSYEQYF
many	TRBV7-3	TRBD1	TRBJ2-7	TGTGCCAGCAGCTTAGACAGGGCCGGCGAGCAGTACTTC	CASSLDRAGEQYF
-	TRBV2	-	TRBJ2-6	TGTGCCAGCACCAACCCTCAGGGGAAGGCCAACGTCCTGACTTTC	CASTNPQGKANVLTF
many	TRBV4-2	-	TRBJ2-3	TGTGCCAGCAGCCAATCTGATAGCGGACGAGAGGCAGATACGCAGTATTTT	CASSQSDSGREADTQYF
many	TRBV7-7	-	TRBJ2-5	TGTGCCAGCAGCAAGGACAGTAAACAAGAGACCCAGTACTTC	CASSKDSKQETQYF
-	TRBV27	-	TRBJ2-5	TGTGCCAGCAGTTTAGTGAAAGGGAAGACCCAGTACTTC	CASSLVKGKTQYF
-	TRBV7-9	-	TRBJ2-1	TGTGCCAGCAGCTTACGGGCCCACAATGAGCAGTTCTTC	CASSLRAHNEQFF
many	TRBV6-4	-	TRBJ1-2	TGTGCCAGCAGTGACTCACCAGGGTATGGCTACACCTTC	CASSDSPGYGYTF
many	TRBV20-1	-	TRBJ2-4	TGCAGTGCGATTGAATTAGCCAAAAACATTCAGTACTTC	CSAIELAKNIQYF
many	TRBV2	TRBD1	TRBJ2-3	TGTGCCAGCAGCTTGGGGACAGGGAGCACAGATACGCAGTATTTT	CASSLGTGSTDTQYF
many	TRBV20-1	TRBD1	TRBJ1-5	TGCAGTGCTGGAGGACAGGGGAATCAGCCCCAGCATTTT	CSAGGQGNQPQHF
many	TRBV7-2	-	TRBJ2-3	TGTGCCAGCAGCTTACGGGGACATGACACAGATACGCAGTATTTT	CASSLRGHDTDTQYF
-	TRBV6-2/TRBV6-3	-	TRBJ1-6	TGTGCCAGCGGGGACGGTGGTTCACCCCTCCACTTT	CASGDGGSPLHF
-	TRBV9	TRBD1	TRBJ1-6	TGTGCCAGCAGCCCCAAACAGGGGGTAAATTCACCCCTCCACTTT	CASSPKQGVNSPLHF
-	TRBV20-1	TRBD1	TRBJ2-7	TGCAGTGCTAGGGCGACGACAGGGGTCGACAACGAGCAGTACTTC	CSARATTGVDNEQYF
-	TRBV6-5	TRBD1	TRBJ1-1	TGTGCCAGCAGTTCGACAGGGGCGGCCGGGACTGAAGCTTTCTTT	CASSSTGAAGTEAFF
few	TRBV28	-	TRBJ2-7	TGTGCCAGCGGTGGGGGAGCCAGCTCCTACAATGAGCAGTACTTC	CASGGGASSYNEQYF
many	TRBV28	-	TRBJ1-2	TGTGCCAGCAGTTTTGGGGGGCGAAGCTATGGCTACACCTTC	CASSFGGRSYGYTF
-	TRBV6-5	TRBD1	TRBJ2-7	TGTGCCAGCAGTAGGATGGGACAGGGGTCCTACGAGCAGTACTTC	CASSRMGQGSYEQYF
few	TRBV4-3	TRBD1	TRBJ1-3	TGCGCCGGCAGCCAAGCGACAGGGGGTGGAAACACCATATATTTT	CAGSQATGGGNTIYF
many	TRBV20-1	TRBD2	TRBJ2-1	TGCAGTGCTACAGGGACTAGCGGGTTCAATGAGCAGTTCTTC	CSATGTSGFNEQFF
few	TRBV18	-	TRBJ1-4	TGTGCCAGCTCACCACCGAACAGGGCTGGTGAAAAACTGTTTTTT	CASSPPNRAGEKLFF
many	TRBV10-3	-	TRBJ1-1	TGTGCCATCAGTGTGAAGGGGACTGAAGCTTTCTTT	CAISVKGTEAFF
-	TRBV6-6	-	TRBJ1-5	TGTGCCAGCAGTTACCGGGACCGGTATCAGCCCCAGCATTTT	CASSYRDRYQPQHF
many	TRBV5-5	-	TRBJ2-7	TGTGCCAGCAGCTCTCTTCAGGGAACTACCTACGAGCAGTACTTC	CASSSLQGTTYEQYF
many	TRBV12-3/TRBV12-4	-	TRBJ2-1	TGTGCCAGCAGTTTAAGAGGGGTTCGGTATCACAATGAGCAGTTCTTC	CASSLRGVRYHNEQFF
many	TRBV29-1	-	TRBJ1-2	TGCAGCGTTGAAGATCATAAGGCCTTGAGGGGTGACTACACCTTC	CSVEDHKALRGDYTF
-	TRBV7-6	-	TRBJ2-7	TGTGCCAGCAGCTTAAACGAGTACGAGCAGTACTTC	CASSLNEYEQYF
-	TRBV7-8	-	TRBJ1-2	TGTGTCAGCAGCTTAGCGACCGGGAGTGGCTACACCTTC	CVSSLATGSGYTF
many	TRBV20-1	TRBD2	TRBJ2-7	TGCAGTGCTAGAGATTTGGAGCGGGGCTACGAGCAGTACTTC	CSARDLERGYEQYF
many	TRBV7-3	TRBD2	TRBJ2-7	TGTGCCAGCAGCTCCTTAGCGGGGGGGCCCTACGAGCAGTACTTC	CASSSLAGGPYEQYF
-	TRBV12-3/TRBV12-4	-	TRBJ2-3	TGTGCCAGCAGCCCCGGGGGACCTGGCGCAGATACGCAGTATTTT	CASSPGGPGADTQYF
many	TRBV7-2	TRBD2	TRBJ2-1	TGTGCCAGCCTGAGCGGGGGGGCTTACTACAATGAGCAGTTCTTC	CASLSGGAYYNEQFF
few	TRBV4-2	TRBD1	TRBJ2-2	TGTGCCAGCAGCCAAGATTACGAGGGGGCGGGCACCGGGGAGCTGTTTTTT	CASSQDYEGAGTGELFF
few	TRBV28	TRBD1	TRBJ1-6	TGTGCCAGCACAGGCGGGACAGGGGCTAATTCACCCCTCCACTTT	CASTGGTGANSPLHF
-	TRBV29-1	-	TRBJ1-2	TGCAGCGTTGGGTGGGGAGAGAACTATGGCTACACCTTC	CSVGWGENYGYTF
-	TRBV6-5	-	TRBJ2-4	TGTGCCAGCAGTCCTCAACCGAACCTAGCCAAAAACATTCAGTACTTC	CASSPQPNLAKNIQYF
many	TRBV15	TRBD2	TRBJ2-1	TGTGCCACCAGCAGACGGCGTTTTGGTCCGGCTAGCGGGGGGGCAGTAGGAGAGCAGTTCTTC	CATSRRRFGPASGGAVGEQFF
many	TRBV20-1	-	TRBJ2-7	TGCAGTGCTAGCAACCCGACCTGGAGCTCCTACGAGCAGTACTTC	CSASNPTWSSYEQYF